Following are 7 T cell receptor beta chains from one sample sequenced in a study of regulatory T cells in long-lasting Graves disease. Sample time point: persistent/refractory GD, antithyroid drugs over 5 years with positive TRAb. After RNA was extracted from PBMCs, the TCR library was made from it. Building of the TCR beta libraries involved iRepertoire HTBI primers and Arm-PCR of CDR3 regions. TCRdb itself ran the multiplex PCR reads through MiXCR, one entry per CDR3 protein. The table records 360,000 or so distinct CDR3 sequences, 20% to 25% of them present only once. Sequences were derived from peripheral blood mononuclear cells (PBMCs), sampled when the disease was refractory, from a patient treated with antithyroid drugs. These receptors originate from a woman aged 40 to 55 with Graves disease.

This clonotype was detected many times. The V and J genes are TRBV19 and TRBJ2-7; the match to TRBD2 covers 9 bases. J gave up 5 bases and V 4 bases, and 9 bases lay outside the gene matches. CDR1 and CDR2 (germline): LNHDA, SQIVND (reference sequence). This CDR3 has 15 amino acids. CDR3 amino acids: CASSTRFSGSDEQYF. In nucleotides, the CDR3 is TGTGCCAGTAGTACCCGGTTTAGCGGGAGCGACGAGCAGTACTTC.

This rearrangement joins TRBV20-1 to TRBJ2-5; maybe TRBD1 (7 bases). V gave up 6 bases and J gave up 3 bases, with 14 bases separating them. CDR1 and CDR2 from the germline V gene are DFQATT and SNEGSKA (reference sequence). The CDR3 has 13 residues. Written as DNA, the CDR3 is TGCAGTGCGGAGGGGACAGTCAAAGAGACCCAGTACTTC. Translated, it gives CSAEGTVKETQYF.

In its sample, this clonotype was seen many times. The chain recombines TRBV28 with TRBJ1-5, with 7 bases identical to TRBD1. This CDR3 region has 16 residues. Germline values: CDR1 MDHEN, CDR2 SYDVKM. J was trimmed by 0 bases and V by 5 bases; bases with no gene match: 7. The CDR3 here is CASSRQGYYSNQPQHF. CDR3 bases: TGTGCCAGCAGTAGACAGGGATATTATAGCAATCAGCCCCAGCATTTT.

This chain connects TRBV30 to TRBJ1-5; D ambiguous. The CDR3 sequence is 13 residues long. The V end was cut by 6 bases, the J end by 2 bases, with 11 bases between. CDR1 GTSNPN and CDR2 SVGIG come from the germline V gene (reference sequence). The CDR3 DNA reads as TGTGCCTGTTGTGACTTCGGCAATCAGCCCCAGCATTTT. Its translation: CACCDFGNQPQHF. Full variable domain (missing parts from reference TRBV30 and TRBJ1-5): SQTIHQWPATLVQPVGSPLSLECTVEGTSNPNLYWYRQAAGRGLQLLFYSVGIGQISSEVPQNLSASRPQDRQFILSSKKLLLSDSGFYLCACCDFGNQPQHFGDGTRLSIL.

This clonotype appeared many times. The chain uses TRBV29-1 and TRBJ1-1; D call uncertain. The V end lost 6 bases, the J end lost 1 base, and 12 bases lay between the germline ends. The CDR3 sequence is 13 residues long. Germline V gene sequence: CDR1 SQVTM, CDR2 ANQGSEA. The CDR3, as DNA: TGCAGCGTCACAGCGGTCCGGAACACTGAAGCTTTCTTT. The encoded protein is CSVTAVRNTEAFF.

This clonotype showed up many times. The chain is built from TRBV18 and TRBJ2-6; possibly TRBD2 for D (6 bases). This CDR3 is 12 amino acids long. V dropped 1 base and J dropped 12 bases, with 7 bases sitting between them. Germline CDR1 is KGHSH and CDR2 is LQKENI. The chain's CDR3 is CASSPQAGVLTF. CDR3 coding DNA: TGTGCCAGCTCACCACAAGCGGGCGTCCTGACTTTC.

The V call is TRBV12-5, the J call TRBJ1-2, with D possibly TRBD1 on 5 matching bases. V was clipped by 2 bases and J by 3 bases, with 16 bases between them. Germline V lookup: CDR1 LGHNT, CDR2 FRNRAP. The CDR3 sequence is 16 residues long. The CDR3 sequence is CASGLPDRGRDYGYTF. Here the CDR3 DNA reads TGTGCTAGTGGTTTGCCCGACCGGGGGAGGGACTATGGCTACACCTTC.